A selection of T cell receptor beta chains follows, all from one sample in a study of blood T cell repertoires in COVID-19. Sequenced by immunoSEQ multiplex PCR; TCRdb stores in-frame clones only, minus some. The sample carries about 100,000 clones, around nine tenths recorded once. Sequencing was done on a sample of peripheral blood. The receptors stem from a man of 80 years or more with acute or convalescent COVID-19. CDR3s include the opening cysteine and the closing phenylalanine or tryptophan. Fields, in order: CDR3 length, D gene, V gene, clone size, J gene, CDR3 DNA, CDR3 protein. A D gene is named only where the DNA matches it firmly. The size field is filled for only some rows; it gives once, few, many or a size class.

cdr3_length: 15
d_call: TRBD2
v_call: TRBV19
clone_size: NA
j_call: TRBJ2-2
cdr3_nt: TGTGCCAGTACCAAGCGGGAGGGCACAACCGGGGAGCTGTTTTTT
cdr3_aa: CASTKREGTTGELFF

cdr3_length: 14
d_call: NA
v_call: TRBV15
clone_size: NA
j_call: TRBJ2-7
cdr3_nt: TGTGCCACCAGCAGAGCCTATCTCGGTTACGAGCAGTACTTC
cdr3_aa: CATSRAYLGYEQYF

cdr3_length: 14
d_call: TRBD1
v_call: TRBV28
clone_size: NA
j_call: TRBJ1-1
cdr3_nt: TGTGCCAGCAGAAGGGACAGGGCGAACACTGAAGCTTTCTTT
cdr3_aa: CASRRDRANTEAFF

cdr3_length: 15
d_call: NA
v_call: TRBV5-4
clone_size: NA
j_call: TRBJ2-7
cdr3_nt: TGTGCCAGCAGCCCCGGGTCCTTAGGAGTCTACGAGCAGTACTTC
cdr3_aa: CASSPGSLGVYEQYF

cdr3_length: 14
d_call: TRBD2
v_call: TRBV9
clone_size: once
j_call: TRBJ2-3
cdr3_nt: TGTGCCAGCAGCGCCTTGACTAGCGATGCTACGCAGTATTTT
cdr3_aa: CASSALTSDATQYF

cdr3_length: 19
d_call: TRBD2
v_call: TRBV5-6
clone_size: NA
j_call: TRBJ2-3
cdr3_nt: TGTGCCAGCAGCAGGTACGCCGGGGGTACTAGCGGGAGCGCAGATACGCAGTATTTT
cdr3_aa: CASSRYAGGTSGSADTQYF

cdr3_length: 14
d_call: NA
v_call: TRBV5-5
clone_size: NA
j_call: TRBJ1-4
cdr3_nt: TGTGCCAGCAAAAGTGTCTGGGCAGGGGAAAAACTGTTTTTT
cdr3_aa: CASKSVWAGEKLFF

cdr3_length: 15
d_call: TRBD1
v_call: TRBV3-1/TRBV3-2
clone_size: NA
j_call: TRBJ1-4
cdr3_nt: TGTGCCAGCAGCCCCTTGAGGGACAGCCGTGAAAAACTGTTTTTT
cdr3_aa: CASSPLRDSREKLFF

cdr3_length: 13
d_call: NA
v_call: TRBV6-5
clone_size: NA
j_call: TRBJ1-1
cdr3_nt: TGTGCCAGCAGTTCGGCCGGGGGCACTGAAGCTTTCTTT
cdr3_aa: CASSSAGGTEAFF

cdr3_length: 15
d_call: TRBD1
v_call: TRBV4-3
clone_size: NA
j_call: TRBJ1-4
cdr3_nt: TGCGCCAGCAGCCAGGGAATAGGGGGCATAGAAAAACTGTTTTTT
cdr3_aa: CASSQGIGGIEKLFF

cdr3_length: 12
d_call: NA
v_call: TRBV6-2/TRBV6-3
clone_size: NA
j_call: TRBJ1-1
cdr3_nt: TGTGCCAGCAGTTACTTGGCGGGGGCGGCTTTCTTT
cdr3_aa: CASSYLAGAAFF

cdr3_length: 15
d_call: TRBD1
v_call: TRBV28
clone_size: NA
j_call: TRBJ2-5
cdr3_nt: TGTGCCAGCAGCCTTTACAGGGGGTTAGGGGAGACCCAGTACTTC
cdr3_aa: CASSLYRGLGETQYF

cdr3_length: 16
d_call: TRBD1
v_call: TRBV2
clone_size: NA
j_call: TRBJ1-2
cdr3_nt: TGTGCCAGCAGTCTCGGGACAGCGTCCGTCGACTATGGCTACACCTTC
cdr3_aa: CASSLGTASVDYGYTF

cdr3_length: 15
d_call: NA
v_call: TRBV7-2
clone_size: NA
j_call: TRBJ1-4
cdr3_nt: TGTGCCAGCAGCTTGGGTTGGAGGGCTAATGAAAAACTGTTTTTT
cdr3_aa: CASSLGWRANEKLFF

cdr3_length: 15
d_call: TRBD1
v_call: TRBV28
clone_size: NA
j_call: TRBJ2-7
cdr3_nt: TGTGCCAGCAGTACCGGGACAGGGGGCTCCTACGAGCAGTACTTC
cdr3_aa: CASSTGTGGSYEQYF

cdr3_length: 14
d_call: NA
v_call: TRBV7-2
clone_size: few
j_call: TRBJ1-6
cdr3_nt: TGTGCCAGCAGCTATGTTCCAGGAAATTCACCCCTCCACTTT
cdr3_aa: CASSYVPGNSPLHF

cdr3_length: 15
d_call: NA
v_call: TRBV21-1
clone_size: NA
j_call: TRBJ2-1
cdr3_nt: TGTGCCAGCCTCACGAGGCTAGCGGTGTACAATGAGCAGTTCTTC
cdr3_aa: CASLTRLAVYNEQFF

cdr3_length: 14
d_call: NA
v_call: TRBV19
clone_size: NA
j_call: TRBJ2-3
cdr3_nt: TGTGCCAGTAGTAGAGGACAGACAACAGATACGCAGTATTTT
cdr3_aa: CASSRGQTTDTQYF

cdr3_length: 13
d_call: NA
v_call: TRBV6-5
clone_size: NA
j_call: TRBJ1-5
cdr3_nt: TGTGCCAGCAGGATGGGACTCAATCAGCCCCAGCATTTT
cdr3_aa: CASRMGLNQPQHF

cdr3_length: 16
d_call: TRBD2
v_call: TRBV28
clone_size: NA
j_call: TRBJ2-3
cdr3_nt: TGTGCCAGCAGTTTATTTTCTAGCGGGGTCACAGATACGCAGTATTTT
cdr3_aa: CASSLFSSGVTDTQYF

cdr3_length: 19
d_call: TRBD1
v_call: TRBV27
clone_size: few
j_call: TRBJ2-1
cdr3_nt: TGTGCCAGCAGTCCACGGACAGGGAGGAAAAGTTTCTCCTACAATGAGCAGTTCTTC
cdr3_aa: CASSPRTGRKSFSYNEQFF

cdr3_length: 16
d_call: NA
v_call: TRBV19
clone_size: NA
j_call: TRBJ1-5
cdr3_nt: TGTGCCAGTAGTATAGGATCAGGGACTGGCAATCAGCCCCAGCATTTT
cdr3_aa: CASSIGSGTGNQPQHF

cdr3_length: 14
d_call: NA
v_call: TRBV21-1
clone_size: NA
j_call: TRBJ1-1
cdr3_nt: TGTGCCGCCTGTAAACAGGGGATGAACACTGAAGCTTTCTTT
cdr3_aa: CAACKQGMNTEAFF

cdr3_length: 12
d_call: NA
v_call: TRBV19
clone_size: NA
j_call: TRBJ1-5
cdr3_nt: TGTGCCAGTAGTACCCTCAATCAGCCCCAGCATTTT
cdr3_aa: CASSTLNQPQHF

cdr3_length: 13
d_call: NA
v_call: TRBV12-1
clone_size: once
j_call: TRBJ1-1
cdr3_nt: TGTGCCAGCAGCTCCACAGGAAACACTGAAGCTTTCTTT
cdr3_aa: CASSSTGNTEAFF

cdr3_length: 16
d_call: TRBD2
v_call: TRBV2
clone_size: NA
j_call: TRBJ2-1
cdr3_nt: TGTGCCAGCAGTGGTCCTAGCGGGAGGGCCGCCAATGAGCAGTTCTTC
cdr3_aa: CASSGPSGRAANEQFF

cdr3_length: 14
d_call: NA
v_call: TRBV15
clone_size: NA
j_call: TRBJ2-2
cdr3_nt: TGTGCCACCTCCCTACGGAGGGGAGGCGGGGAGCTGTTTTTT
cdr3_aa: CATSLRRGGGELFF

cdr3_length: 13
d_call: NA
v_call: TRBV12-3/TRBV12-4
clone_size: NA
j_call: TRBJ1-1
cdr3_nt: TGTGCCAGCACCGGACAGTTAAACACTGAAGCTTTCTTT
cdr3_aa: CASTGQLNTEAFF

cdr3_length: 16
d_call: TRBD2
v_call: TRBV28
clone_size: NA
j_call: TRBJ2-3
cdr3_nt: TGTGCCAGCAGTTTTAGCGGGAGGGGTAGTACAGATACGCAGTATTTT
cdr3_aa: CASSFSGRGSTDTQYF

cdr3_length: 13
d_call: NA
v_call: TRBV19
clone_size: NA
j_call: TRBJ1-5
cdr3_nt: TGTGCCAGTAGTGGAACAGGTTTTCAGCCCCAGCATTTT
cdr3_aa: CASSGTGFQPQHF

cdr3_length: 14
d_call: NA
v_call: TRBV1
clone_size: NA
j_call: TRBJ2-3
cdr3_nt: TGCACCAGCAGCCAAAAAAAGCGAGCCGATACGCAGTATTTT
cdr3_aa: CTSSQKKRADTQYF

cdr3_length: 14
d_call: NA
v_call: TRBV6-6
clone_size: NA
j_call: TRBJ2-3
cdr3_nt: TGTGCCAGCAGTTCCACGACCGCGGCAGATACGCAGTATTTT
cdr3_aa: CASSSTTAADTQYF